Detailed here is one T cell receptor (beta chain). Its cognate antigen is unknown. The TCR alpha and TCR beta cDNA libraries, bearing sample barcodes and UMIs, were generated by 5'RACE using constant-segment primers. Each CDR3 protein is one row after TCRdb ran MiXCR on the 5' RACE reads. The table has more than 350,000 distinct CDR3 sequences, roughly 21% seen once. The record originates from a study of T-cell memory formation after mild COVID-19. Looking at the study overall: TCR clusters were mostly confined to one donor each. Regarding the study as a whole: Clones contracting day 15 to 85 were balanced CD4/CD8; later expanders leaned CD4+.

Per germline, CDR1 MGHRA and CDR2 YSYEKL. V shed 4 bases, J shed 1 base, and the junction held 3 bases outside the gene matches. The length of the CDR3 is 16 residues. The receptor was derived from an adult woman who had mild COVID-19 (a few samples of this study predate the infection). Cell type and time point are not known. Material for sequencing was PBMCs or a T cell subset sorted from them (not recorded which). V usage is TRBV4-1 and J usage is TRBJ2-3; TRBD2 matches at 12 bases. The CDR3 nucleotides are TGCGCCAGCAGCCCCTCTAGCGGGGGGGGCACAGATACGCAGTATTTT. Translation: CASSPSSGGGTDTQYF.